These 4 T cell receptor beta chains were sequenced from one sample in a study of T cells expressing NK-cell markers. After re-calling the 5' RACE reads, TCRdb lists one entry per CDR3 protein, DNA absent. The sample holds around 280,000 distinct CDR3 sequences. Sequencing was performed on blood T cells: a sorted CD56 or NKG2C T cell subset, CD4+ or CD8+ T cells, or bulk PBMC T cells (not recorded which). These receptor sequences come from a man between 18 and 35 years old in good health.

This chain uses TRBV9 with TRBJ2-5; the D gene TCRdb calls, TRBD1, cannot be checked with no DNA. CDR3 length: 14 amino acids. Germline V gene data show CDR1 as SGDLS and CDR2 as YYNGEE. CDR3 region: CASSRRTDGETQYF.

The chain uses TRBV5-1 and TRBJ2-3; TCRdb proposes TRBD1, but this gene call is untestable without DNA. There are 14 residues in the CDR3. The germline CDR1 and CDR2 sequences are SGHRS and YFSETQ. CDR3 loop: CASSLGEALATQYF.

J is TRBJ2-6 and V is TRBV5-6; TCRdb outputs TRBD1, but without DNA this stays unchecked. From germline, CDR1 is SGHDT and CDR2 YYEEEE. The CDR3 sequence is 17 residues long. The CDR3 here is CASSLSTGAYGANVLTF.

The chain uses TRBV5-1 and TRBJ2-3; the D call from TCRdb, TRBD2, cannot be confirmed without DNA. Germline-derived CDR1 and CDR2 are SGHRS and YFSETQ. The CDR3 consists of 18 residues. This CDR3 is CASSPTFSSGGNSDTQYF.